Below, one T cell receptor (beta chain) is given with its context. Authors' data handling: Amplification of reference gene primers was used by the study to estimate nucleated cell counts. Only in-frame clones appear in the TCRdb table, and some are missing; sequencing was by immunoSEQ multiplex PCR. V and J calls and clone size are those listed in that table; D and trimming were worked out from the DNA. The table has some 250,000 clones, 65% to 85% seen once. The sample originates from a study of blood T cell repertoires in COVID-19. Study-level background: Samples taken during acute and convalescent COVID-19 were collected in the United States, Italy and Spain. Nucleic acid was either cDNA or gDNA, and it came from T cells, B-cell-depleted T cells, or PBMCs.

The germline V gene has CDR1 ENHRY and CDR2 SYGVKD. The CDR3 length is 16 residues. Trimming cost V 6 bases and J 6 bases; bases outside gene matches: 14. The sequenced material came from peripheral blood. The clonotype originates from a man aged 50 to 59 with active or convalescent COVID-19. This rearrangement joins TRBV10-3 to TRBJ1-2; 9 nucleotides align to TRBD1. As DNA, the CDR3 is TGTGCCATCAGCAAAGGTGGGGGACAGGGAATCGATGGCTACACCTTC. Protein sequence: CAISKGGGQGIDGYTF.